This T cell receptor beta chain is from a study of siplizumab effects on memory and regulatory T cells. Trimming pared 5 bases from V and 5 bases from J, leaving 15 bases between. CDR3 length equals 14 residues. CDR1 and CDR2 (germline): LNHDA, SQIVND (reference sequence). The data were produced by immunoSEQ multiplex PCR, yet TCRdb's version contains in-frame clones alone and is incomplete. Seen here are about 50,000 clones, around 97% observed once, and the top ten hold 0.5% to 0.7%. Three pairs of donors had their unstimulated naive, memory, effector memory and TEMRA subsets sequenced. This TCR derives from a human donor in good health. Sequenced: naive CD4+ T cells sorted from blood. The rearrangement uses TRBV19 and TRBJ1-1; D is unclear. The CDR3 protein is CASSVASGWTEAFF. For the CDR3, the DNA is TGTGCCAGTAGTGTCGCGTCGGGTTGGACTGAAGCTTTCTTT.